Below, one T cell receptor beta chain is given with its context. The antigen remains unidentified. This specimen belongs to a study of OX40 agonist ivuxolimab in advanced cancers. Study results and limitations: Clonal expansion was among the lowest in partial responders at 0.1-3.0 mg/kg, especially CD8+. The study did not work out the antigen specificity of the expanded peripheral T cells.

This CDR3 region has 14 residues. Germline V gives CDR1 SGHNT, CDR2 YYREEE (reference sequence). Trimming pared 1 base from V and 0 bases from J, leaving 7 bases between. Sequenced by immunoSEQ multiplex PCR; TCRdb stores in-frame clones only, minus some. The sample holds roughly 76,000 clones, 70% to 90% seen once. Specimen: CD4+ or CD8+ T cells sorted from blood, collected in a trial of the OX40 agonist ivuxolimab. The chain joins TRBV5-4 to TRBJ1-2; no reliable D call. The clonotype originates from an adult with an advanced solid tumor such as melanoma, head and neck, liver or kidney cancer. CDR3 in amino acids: CASSLSGTNYGYTF. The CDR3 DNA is TGTGCCAGCAGCTTGAGCGGGACTAACTATGGCTACACCTTC.